What follows is one TCR beta chain and its context. The specificity of this receptor is unknown. No clone much larger than this one lies a single base away; base qualities are absent. The data belong to a study of blood T cells in healthy people across ages (dated by TCRdb to the mid-2010s). Regarding the study in general: In model experiments, roughly one uniquely barcoded TCR beta cDNA molecule per two T cells was captured by template switching. To track age-related changes in TCR beta repertoire diversity, the study relied on deep sequencing normalized with unique cDNA molecular identifiers. Donors were grouped into four age groups: young (average roughly 15 years), middle-aged (under 40), aged (roughly 62) and long-lived (about 90). To avoid experimental bias, donors of different ages were distributed randomly across sequencing lanes. Using the same blood draw, the study looked at two additional independent replicas of 1 million unique cDNA reads for two donors, one aged 18 to 30 and the other aged 80 or older.

Paper-wide results and their limitations: As age increased, observed TCR beta diversity per million T cells dropped in a roughly linear way, and a significant reduction was already evident by age 40. The long-lived group showed more naive CD4+ T cells, fewer expanded clones and increased TCR diversity than the aged group, suggesting age selection. Estimates of total diversity based on one million sequenced T cells were regarded as lower bounds and as underestimates. Conclusive comparison of naive and antigen-experienced compartments was prevented by the profiling of bulk unsorted PBMCs. There was a strong correlation between observed TCR beta diversity and the percentage of naive T cells measured by flow cytometry. Because donor CMV infection status was unknown, age-related changes in expanded clonotypes were potentially confounded.

The library was obtained by 5' RACE. The second PCR ran for roughly 7 to 12 cycles and used a J-beta primer mix along with a sample-barcoded 5' primer. A template-switch 5' adaptor carrying 12 random nucleotides introduced a unique molecular identifier onto each TCR beta cDNA molecule. Each sample yielded at least 3 million CDR3-containing paired-end reads. All of the RNA was converted into first-strand cDNA using the Mint cDNA synthesis kit, with a TRBC-specific oligonucleotide serving as the primer. After uracil-DNA glycosylase treatment, a first 18-cycle PCR used universal primers M1SS and BC2_uni_R on all cDNA. Per the original workflow: For normalization, 1 million high-quality reads were randomly selected from each sample, with every read carrying a distinct molecular identifier. Instead of being binned into consensus sequences, reads with shared molecular identifiers were discarded. MiTCR, run with a Q25 quality threshold and the strictest error-elimination algorithm, handled CDR3 identification, clonotype clustering and error correction. A nonparametric unseen species model using Euler transformation provided a lower-bound estimate of total TCR beta diversity. Using fastp at Q25 and MiXCR, TCRdb reprocessed the public reads and kept productive beta chains. When rows share a CDR3 protein, they turn into one entry using the most common DNA and genes. The authors' filters were not applied to this entry. The sample records some 1,800,000 distinct CDR3 sequences, more than 35% of which are singletons. The ten top clones hold approximately 22% of the sample.

Systemically healthy Caucasian individuals from Russia, some 38 in total and aged 6 to 90 years, were included as donors. Roughly 9.5 milliliters of peripheral blood were drawn from each donor into EDTA-treated Vacutainer tubes. PBMCs were isolated by Ficoll-Paque density-gradient centrifugation, with at least 7 million obtained per sample. Total RNA, at least 6 micrograms per sample, was extracted from PBMCs with Trizol reagent. For every donor, an aliquot of PBMCs went through flow cytometry to measure the percentages of naive CD45RAhigh/CD27high T cells. Reading from cysteine to phenylalanine, the CDR3 counts 15 amino acids. Only CDR3 DNA remains: 45 bases, in frame from the first base. For CDR1 and CDR2, the germline V gene lists SGHRS and YFSETQ. V gives up 2 bases and J gives up 0 bases, and the segment between their germline ends measures 9 bases.

The sample was blood. This clonotype was sampled from a human donor in good health. The rearrangement combines TRBV5-1 with TRBJ2-1, and TRBD1 may be the D gene, going by 6 matching bases. The encoded CDR3 is CASSFNRDSYNEQFF. The bases read TGCGCCAGCAGCTTTAACAGGGACTCCTACAATGAGCAGTTCTTC.